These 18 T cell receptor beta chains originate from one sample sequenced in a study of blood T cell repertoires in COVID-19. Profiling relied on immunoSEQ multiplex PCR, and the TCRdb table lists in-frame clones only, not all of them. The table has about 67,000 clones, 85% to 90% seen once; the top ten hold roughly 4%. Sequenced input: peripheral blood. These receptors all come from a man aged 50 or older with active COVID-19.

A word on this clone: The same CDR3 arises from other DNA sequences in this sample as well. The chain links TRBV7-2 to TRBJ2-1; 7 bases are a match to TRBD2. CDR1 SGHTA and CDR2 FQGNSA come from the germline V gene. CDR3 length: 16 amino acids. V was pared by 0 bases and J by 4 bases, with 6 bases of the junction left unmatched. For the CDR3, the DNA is TGTGCCAGCAGCTTAGCGGGTAGCGGGTCTTACAATGAGCAGTTCTTC. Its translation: CASSLAGSGSYNEQFF.

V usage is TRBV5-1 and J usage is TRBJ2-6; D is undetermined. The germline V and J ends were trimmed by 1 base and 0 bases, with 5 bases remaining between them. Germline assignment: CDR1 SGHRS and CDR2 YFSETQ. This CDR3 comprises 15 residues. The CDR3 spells CASSLTGSGANVLTF. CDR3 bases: TGCGCCAGCAGCTTGACCGGCTCTGGGGCCAACGTCCTGACTTTC.

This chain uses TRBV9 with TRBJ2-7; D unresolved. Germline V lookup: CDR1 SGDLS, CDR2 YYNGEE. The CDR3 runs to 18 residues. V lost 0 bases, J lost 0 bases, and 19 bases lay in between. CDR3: CASSVGPNSKTFSYEQYF. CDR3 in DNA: TGTGCCAGCAGCGTAGGACCCAACAGCAAAACGTTCTCCTACGAGCAGTACTTC. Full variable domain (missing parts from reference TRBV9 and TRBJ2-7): DSGVTQTPKHLITATGQRVTLRCSPRSGDLSVYWYQQSLDQGLQFLIQYYNGEERAKGNILERFSAQQFPDLHSELNLSSLELGDSALYFCASSVGPNSKTFSYEQYFGPGTRLTVT.

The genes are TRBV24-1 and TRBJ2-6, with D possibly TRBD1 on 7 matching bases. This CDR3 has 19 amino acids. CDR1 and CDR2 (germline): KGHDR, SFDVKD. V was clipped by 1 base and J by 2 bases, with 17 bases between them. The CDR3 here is CATSDFTNRGGPGANVLTF. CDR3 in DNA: TGTGCCACCAGTGATTTTACTAACAGGGGAGGTCCTGGGGCCAACGTCCTGACTTTC.

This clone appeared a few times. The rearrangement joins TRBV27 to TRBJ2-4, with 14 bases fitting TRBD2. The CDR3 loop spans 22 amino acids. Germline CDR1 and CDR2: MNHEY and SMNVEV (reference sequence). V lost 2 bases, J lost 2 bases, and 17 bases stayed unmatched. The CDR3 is CASSLRTPGLAGEVVSKNIQYF. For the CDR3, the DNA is TGTGCCAGCAGTTTAAGGACCCCGGGACTAGCGGGAGAGGTGGTGTCCAAAAACATTCAGTACTTC.

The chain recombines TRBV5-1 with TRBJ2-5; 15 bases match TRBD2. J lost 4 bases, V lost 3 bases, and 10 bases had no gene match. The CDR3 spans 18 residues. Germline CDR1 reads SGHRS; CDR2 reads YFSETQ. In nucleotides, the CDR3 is TGCGCCAGCAGCTCAGGACTAGCGGGGGGGCCGTGGGGAGAGACCCAGTACTTC. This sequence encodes CASSSGLAGGPWGETQYF.

This CDR3 is CASSLDNMNTEAFF. The CDR3 DNA reads as TGTGCCAGCAGCTTGGACAACATGAACACTGAAGCTTTCTTT. The chain employs TRBV7-2 and TRBJ1-1, with a tentative D call TRBD1 (5 bases). With 3 bases removed from V and 0 bases from J, the gap between germline ends came to 8 bases. This CDR3 has 14 amino acids. Germline V gene lookup returns CDR1 SGHTA and CDR2 FQGNSA.

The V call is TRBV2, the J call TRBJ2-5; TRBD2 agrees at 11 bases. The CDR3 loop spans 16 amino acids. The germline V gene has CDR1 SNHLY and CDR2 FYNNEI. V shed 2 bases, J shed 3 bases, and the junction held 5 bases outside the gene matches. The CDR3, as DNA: TGTGCCAGCAGTGAACAGCCTAGCGGGGGGAAAGAGACCCAGTACTTC. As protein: CASSEQPSGGKETQYF.

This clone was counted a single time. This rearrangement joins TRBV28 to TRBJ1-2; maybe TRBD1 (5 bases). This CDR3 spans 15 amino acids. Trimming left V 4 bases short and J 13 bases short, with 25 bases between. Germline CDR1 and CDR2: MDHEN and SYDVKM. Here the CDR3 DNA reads TGTGCCAGCAGTTCCCAAGGAGGAGGGACTCGGCGGGGCACCTTC. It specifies CASSSQGGGTRRGTF.

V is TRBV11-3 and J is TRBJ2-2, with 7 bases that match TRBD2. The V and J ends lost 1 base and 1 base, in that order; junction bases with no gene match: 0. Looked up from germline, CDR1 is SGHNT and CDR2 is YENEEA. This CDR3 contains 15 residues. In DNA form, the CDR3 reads TGTGCCAGCAGCTTAGCGGGGGGGAACACCGGGGAGCTGTTTTTT. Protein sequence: CASSLAGGNTGELFF.

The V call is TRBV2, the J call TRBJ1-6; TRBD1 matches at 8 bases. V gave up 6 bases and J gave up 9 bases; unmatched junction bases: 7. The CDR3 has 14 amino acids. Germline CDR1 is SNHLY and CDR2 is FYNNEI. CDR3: CASSSDRDPSPLHF. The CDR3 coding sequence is TGTGCCAGCAGCTCGGACAGGGATCCTTCACCCCTCCACTTT.

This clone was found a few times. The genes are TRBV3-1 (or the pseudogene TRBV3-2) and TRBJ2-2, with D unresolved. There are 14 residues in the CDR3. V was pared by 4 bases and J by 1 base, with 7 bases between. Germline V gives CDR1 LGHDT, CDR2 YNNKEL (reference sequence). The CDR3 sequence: CASSRLRNTGELFF. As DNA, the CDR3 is TGTGCCAGCAGCCGTCTTCGGAACACCGGGGAGCTGTTTTTT.

DNA of the CDR3: TGTGCCAGTAGTATCCGACGGAGCCAAGAGACCCAGTACTTC. This codes for CASSIRRSQETQYF. The chain recombines TRBV19 with TRBJ2-5; D ambiguous. V shed 3 bases and J shed 1 base, with 9 bases lying between them. Germline loops: CDR1 LNHDA, CDR2 SQIVND (reference sequence). The CDR3 loop spans 14 amino acids.

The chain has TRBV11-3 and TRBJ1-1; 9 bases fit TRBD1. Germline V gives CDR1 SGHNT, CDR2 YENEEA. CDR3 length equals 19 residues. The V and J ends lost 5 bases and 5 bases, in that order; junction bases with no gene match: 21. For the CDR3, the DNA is TGTGCCAGCAGCCCTGGTGCGGCGGGACAGGGTAATCGGTGGACTGAAGCTTTCTTT. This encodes CASSPGAAGQGNRWTEAFF.

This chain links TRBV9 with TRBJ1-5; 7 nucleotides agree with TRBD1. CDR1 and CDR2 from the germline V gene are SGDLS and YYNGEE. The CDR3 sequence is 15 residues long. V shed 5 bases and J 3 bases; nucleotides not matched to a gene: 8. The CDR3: CASSATGTDNQPQHF. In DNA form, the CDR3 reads TGTGCCAGCAGTGCTACCGGGACAGACAATCAGCCCCAGCATTTT.

CDR3 bases: TGTGCCAGCAGCTTGGTAGGGGTTAACACCATATATTTT. Its protein product is CASSLVGVNTIYF. The chain has TRBV5-5 and TRBJ1-3; possible D gene TRBD1, 5 bases. The CDR3 runs to 13 residues. From germline, CDR1 is SGHKS and CDR2 YYEKEE (reference sequence). Between the trimmed V and J ends, which lost 0 bases and 7 bases, there was a span of 8 bases.

The CDR3 bases are TGTGCCAGCCGAGCGGAGGGCTCCTACAATGAGCAGTTCTTC. Translation gives CASRAEGSYNEQFF. The J gene is TRBJ2-1, the V gene TRBV18; TRBD2 is a possible D gene (6 bases). The germline V gene encodes CDR1 KGHSH and CDR2 LQKENI. The CDR3 is made up of 14 amino acids. V dropped 8 bases and J dropped 0 bases, with 11 bases sitting between them.

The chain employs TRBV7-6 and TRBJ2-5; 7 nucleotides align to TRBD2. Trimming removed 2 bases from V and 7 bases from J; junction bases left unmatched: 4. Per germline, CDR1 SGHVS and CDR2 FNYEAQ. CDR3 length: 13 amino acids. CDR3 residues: CASSLTGGPTQYF. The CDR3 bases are TGTGCCAGCAGCTTAACGGGAGGCCCGACCCAGTACTTC.